This T cell receptor (beta chain) is drawn from a study of metastatic and nonmetastatic thyroid tumors. Study in general: It was across blood and tumor or nodule tissue from malignant and benign thyroid patients that repertoires were compared. Study-level points and caveats: In blood and tumor, TCR beta diversity was reportedly significantly higher in malignant thyroid tumors than in benign nodules.

This clone was detected many times. Its antigen is unknown. Germline-derived CDR1 and CDR2 are LNHNV and YYDKDF (reference sequence). The length of the CDR3 is 15 residues. V lost 0 bases, J lost 5 bases, and 13 bases lay in between. Ahead of thyroid surgery, no patient had received treatment of any kind. TCRdb re-analyzed the PCR reads using MiXCR. The sample records some 23,000 clones, about 20% being singletons. The chain links TRBV15 to TRBJ2-5; D perhaps matches TRBD2 (6 bases). The TCR sequence derives from a female donor with papillary thyroid cancer or a benign thyroid nodule (not recorded which). Some clones in this sample may be carry-over from other donors' samples. Sequences were obtained from blood. CDR3 DNA sequence: TGTGCCACCAGCAGAGATGCGGCGGGAAGGGAGACCCAGTACTTC. It is translated as CATSRDAAGRETQYF. The entire variable domain, with the rest obtained from reference TRBV15 and TRBJ2-5, is as follows: DAMVIQNPRYQVTQFGKPVTLSCSQTLNHNVMYWYQQKSSQAPKLLFHYYDKDFNNEADTPDNFQSRRPNTSFCFLDIRSPGLGDTAMYLCATSRDAAGRETQYFGPGTRLLVL.